This passage covers 13 T cell receptor beta chains from one sample sequenced in a study of glioma-infiltrating T cells. The iRepertoire nested amplicon-rescue multiplex PCR amplified TCR alpha and beta CDR3s from RNA. A single record per CDR3 protein comes from TCRdb applying MiXCR to the multiplex PCR reads. The sample has 5,000 to 7,000 distinct CDR3 sequences; 35% to 50% are singletons. The sample consisted of glioma tissue, nonneoplastic brain tissue, or PBMCs (not recorded which). All receptors come from a human donor with low-grade glioma or glioblastoma, undergoing nonglioma brain surgery, or in good health (not recorded which).

In its sample, this clonotype ranks as medium-sized. In DNA form, the CDR3 reads TGTGCCAGCAGTAACGGACTGAACAATGAGCAGTTCTTC. Protein: CASSNGLNNEQFF. The chain joins TRBV6-1 to TRBJ2-1; the D gene is possibly TRBD2 (5 bases). Between the trimmed V and J ends, which lost 5 bases and 5 bases, there was a span of 10 bases. The V gene's germline CDR1 is MNHNS and CDR2 SASEGT. This CDR3 contains 13 residues.

This clonotype was recorded many times. J is TRBJ1-1 and V is TRBV7-8; D unresolved. V was clipped by 4 bases and J by 0 bases, with 12 bases between them. Germline-derived CDR1 and CDR2 are SGHVS and FQNEAQ. CDR3 length equals 15 residues. CDR3: CASSSKLGMNTEAFF. In nucleotides, the CDR3 is TGTGCCAGCAGCTCAAAGTTAGGGATGAACACTGAAGCTTTCTTT.

The V gene is TRBV2, the J gene TRBJ1-5; D is undetermined. The V gene's germline CDR1 is SNHLY and CDR2 FYNNEI. V was cut by 9 bases and J by 3 bases, with 12 bases left in between. CDR3 length: 13 amino acids. The CDR3 spells CASEVAVNQPQHF. The CDR3 nucleotides read TGTGCCAGTGAGGTGGCGGTCAATCAGCCCCAGCATTTT.

The chain couples TRBV4-1 to TRBJ2-1; possibly TRBD1 or TRBD2 for D (5 bases each). V lost 5 bases, J lost 1 base, and 15 bases lay in between. Germline V gene data show CDR1 as MGHRA and CDR2 as YSYEKL. CDR3 length: 16 residues. The CDR3 loop reads CASSSRPGPSYNEQFF. In nucleotides, the CDR3 is TGCGCCAGCAGCTCTCGACCGGGACCTTCCTACAATGAGCAGTTCTTC.

Comment on this clonotype: The junction departs from the called germline gene at one end, perhaps through a read error. The rearrangement joins TRBV6-6 to TRBJ2-7, with TRBD1 matching over 11 bases. This CDR3 contains 17 residues. Germline CDR1 MNHNY, CDR2 SVGAGI (reference sequence). CDR3 nucleotides: TGTGCCGGCAGCCAGCCCCGGGGGGGACAGGGGGTCTACGAGCGGTACTTC. This encodes CAGSQPRGGQGVYERYF.

Judged by abundance, this clonotype is medium-sized (0.01 to 0.1%). The V gene is TRBV25-1, the J gene TRBJ2-7, with a weak D call TRBD2 (5 bases). Trimming took 3 bases from V and 7 from J, leaving 13 bases between them. The CDR3 sequence is 13 residues long. From germline, CDR1 is MGHDK and CDR2 SYGVNS. CDR3 protein: CASSDLGVREQYF. The CDR3 region has the DNA TGTGCCAGCAGTGACCTCGGGGTCCGGGAGCAGTACTTC.

The genes are TRBV28 and TRBJ1-6; D is perhaps TRBD1 (6 bases). Germline loops: CDR1 MDHEN, CDR2 SYDVKM. There are 16 residues in the CDR3. Trimming cost V 3 bases and J 7 bases, with 16 bases left between them. The CDR3 DNA is TGTGCCAGCAGTTTGCCTTTCGGACAGACAAATTCACCCCTCCACTTT. Protein sequence: CASSLPFGQTNSPLHF.

Regarding this clonotype: This may be a read error, as it is one base from a much larger clone. The gene calls are TRBV29-1 and TRBJ1-1; D is uncertain. Trimming took 1 base from V and 2 from J, leaving 17 bases between them. The CDR3 has 16 amino acids. Looked up from germline, CDR1 is SQVTM and CDR2 is ANQGSEA. DNA for the CDR3: TGCAGCGTTGAAGTCCCTTCTTGGGCAGACAACACTGAAGCTTTCTTT. Its protein product is CSVEVPSWADNTEAFF.

The gene calls are TRBV20-1 and TRBJ2-7, with D possibly TRBD1 on 5 matching bases. The CDR3 runs to 14 residues. Germline V lookup: CDR1 DFQATT, CDR2 SNEGSKA (reference sequence). Deletions cut 5 bases from V and 1 base from J, with 15 bases between. CDR3 nucleotides: TGCAGTGCTCACCGGTTGGGGCAGTCCTACGAGCAGTACTTC. Its protein is CSAHRLGQSYEQYF.

This clonotype occurred once. This chain connects TRBV27 to TRBJ2-7; 8 nucleotides agree with TRBD1. There are 13 residues in the CDR3. V was clipped by 5 bases and J by 6 bases; unmatched bases: 6. The germline V gene has CDR1 MNHEY and CDR2 SMNVEV (reference sequence). For the CDR3, the DNA is TGTGCCAGCAGTCCACCGACAGGGGTCGAGCAGTACTTC. This translates into CASSPPTGVEQYF.

In this sample, this clonotype is medium-sized. V is TRBV27 and J is TRBJ1-4, with a weak D call TRBD1 (5 bases). The germline V gene encodes CDR1 MNHEY and CDR2 SMNVEV (reference sequence). The V gene lost 6 bases and the J gene lost 0 bases, with 11 bases spanning the gap. This CDR3 is 15 amino acids long. In DNA, the CDR3 is TGTGCCAGCAGGCGGGGGGAGGCAACTAATGAAAAACTGTTTTTT. Its translation: CASRRGEATNEKLFF.

This clonotype was seen ten or more times. The chain couples TRBV5-1 to TRBJ1-6; unclear D gene. This CDR3 has 14 amino acids. In germline, CDR1 is SGHRS, CDR2 YFSETQ. Trimming took off 0 bases at V and 7 bases at J, with 8 bases between the two ends. The CDR3 here is CASSLGDNNSPLHF. The DNA of the CDR3 is TGCGCCAGCAGCTTGGGAGACAACAATTCACCCCTCCACTTT.

This chain's CDR3 is CSARRQISSNQPQHF. CDR3 DNA sequence: TGCAGTGCTCGACGACAGATTAGTAGCAATCAGCCCCAGCATTTT. This rearrangement joins TRBV20-1 to TRBJ1-5; the D gene is possibly TRBD1 (5 bases). With 5 bases removed from V and 0 bases from J, the gap between germline ends came to 14 bases. The CDR3 totals 15 residues. Germline CDR1 reads DFQATT; CDR2 reads SNEGSKA (reference sequence).